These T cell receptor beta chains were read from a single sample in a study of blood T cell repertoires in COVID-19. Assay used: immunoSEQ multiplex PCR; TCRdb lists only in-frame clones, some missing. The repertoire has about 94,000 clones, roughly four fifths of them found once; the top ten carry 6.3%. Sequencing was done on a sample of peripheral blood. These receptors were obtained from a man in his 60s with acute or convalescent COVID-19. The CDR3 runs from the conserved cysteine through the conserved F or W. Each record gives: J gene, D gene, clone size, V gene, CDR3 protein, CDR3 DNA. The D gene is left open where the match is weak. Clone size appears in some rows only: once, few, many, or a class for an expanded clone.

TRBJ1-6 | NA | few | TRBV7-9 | CASSSAAYNSPLHF | TGTGCCAGCAGCTCCGCGGCCTATAACTCACCCCTCCACTTT
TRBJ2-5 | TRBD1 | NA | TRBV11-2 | CASSPTGGEEETQYF | TGTGCCAGCAGCCCGACAGGGGGTGAGGAAGAGACCCAGTACTTC
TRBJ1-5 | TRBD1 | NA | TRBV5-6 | CASSWGTGLHQPQHF | TGTGCCAGCAGCTGGGGGACAGGGCTCCATCAGCCCCAGCATTTT
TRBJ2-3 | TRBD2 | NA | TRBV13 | CASSRTSGGVPDTQYF | TGTGCCAGCAGTAGGACTAGCGGGGGGGTTCCAGATACGCAGTATTTT
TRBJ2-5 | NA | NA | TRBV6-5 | CASEYKGFETQYF | TGTGCCAGCGAATACAAGGGGTTTGAGACCCAGTACTTC
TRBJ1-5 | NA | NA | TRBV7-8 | CASSLLGGQEGNQPQHF | TGTGCCAGCAGCTTATTAGGTGGGCAGGAAGGCAATCAGCCCCAGCATTTT
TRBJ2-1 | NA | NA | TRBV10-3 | CAISSHSQTAGNEQFF | TGTGCCATCAGTTCTCACAGCCAGACCGCAGGCAATGAGCAGTTCTTC
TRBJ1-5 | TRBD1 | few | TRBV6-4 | CASRMPGGDQPQHF | TGTGCCAGCAGGATGCCAGGGGGCGATCAGCCCCAGCATTTT
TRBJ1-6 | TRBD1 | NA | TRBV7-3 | CASSLTGQPNSPLHF | TGTGCCAGCAGCTTAACGGGACAGCCTAATTCACCCCTCCACTTT
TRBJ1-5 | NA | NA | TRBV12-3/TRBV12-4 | CASREGNQPQHF | TGTGCCAGCAGGGAGGGCAATCAGCCCCAGCATTTT
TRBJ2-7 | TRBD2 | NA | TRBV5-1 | CASSPGLGEYEQYF | TGCGCCAGCAGCCCTGGACTAGGGGAATACGAGCAGTACTTC
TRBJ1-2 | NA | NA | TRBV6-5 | CASSYSTDHYGYTF | TGTGCCAGCAGTTACTCGACAGATCACTATGGCTACACCTTC
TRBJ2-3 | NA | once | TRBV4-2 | CASSQGHPSTDTQYF | TGTGCCAGCAGCCAAGGGCACCCTAGCACAGATACGCAGTATTTT
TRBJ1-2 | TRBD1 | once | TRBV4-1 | CASSPSGTGASYGYTF | TGCGCCAGCAGCCCATCAGGCACAGGGGCCTCCTATGGCTACACCTTC
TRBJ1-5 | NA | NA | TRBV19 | CASSTRTARGQPQHF | TGTGCCAGTAGTACACGGACCGCCCGGGGTCAGCCCCAGCATTTT
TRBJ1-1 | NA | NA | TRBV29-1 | CSGRFGGPEAFF | TGCAGCGGACGCTTTGGGGGCCCTGAAGCTTTCTTT
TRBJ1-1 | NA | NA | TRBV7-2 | CASSAEMDTEAFF | TGTGCCAGCAGCGCCGAGATGGACACTGAAGCTTTCTTT
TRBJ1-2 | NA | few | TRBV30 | CAWRYTGSNYGYTF | TGTGCCTGGAGGTATACAGGGTCTAACTATGGCTACACCTTC
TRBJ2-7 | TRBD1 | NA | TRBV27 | CASSPGQGSSYEQYF | TGTGCCAGCAGCCCCGGACAGGGATCGTCCTACGAGCAGTACTTC
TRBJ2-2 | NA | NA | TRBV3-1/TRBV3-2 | CASSQSRLKGVTGELFF | TGTGCCAGCAGCCAATCTAGACTAAAGGGTGTCACCGGGGAGCTGTTTTTT
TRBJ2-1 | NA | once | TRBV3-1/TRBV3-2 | CASSQDPSRNSYNEQFF | TGTGCCAGCAGCCAAGACCCGTCCAGAAACTCCTACAATGAGCAGTTCTTC
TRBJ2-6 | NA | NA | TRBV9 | CASSPSGSGANVLTF | TGTGCCAGCAGCCCCTCGGGGAGTGGGGCCAACGTCCTGACTTTC
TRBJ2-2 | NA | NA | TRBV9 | CASSGRTTGPGELFF | TGTGCCAGCAGCGGGAGAACAACAGGGCCCGGGGAGCTGTTTTTT
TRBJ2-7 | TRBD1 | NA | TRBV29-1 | CSVTRDSSYEQYF | TGCAGCGTTACCCGGGACAGCTCCTACGAGCAGTACTTC
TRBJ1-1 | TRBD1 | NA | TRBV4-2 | CASTPRGTGRVNTEAFF | TGTGCCAGCACCCCAAGAGGGACAGGGCGGGTGAACACTGAAGCTTTCTTT
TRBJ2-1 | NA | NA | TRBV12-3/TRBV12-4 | CASSLVGHNEQFF | TGTGCCAGCAGTCTGGTGGGGCACAATGAGCAGTTCTTC
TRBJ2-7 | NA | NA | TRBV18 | CASSPTVSYEQYF | TGTGCCAGCTCCCCGACAGTATCCTACGAGCAGTACTTC
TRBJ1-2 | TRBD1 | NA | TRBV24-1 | CATSDYHGQGGYGYTF | TGTGCCACCAGTGACTATCATGGACAGGGCGGGTATGGCTACACCTTC
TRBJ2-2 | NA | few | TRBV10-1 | CASSEPAGELFF | TGCGCCAGCAGTGAGCCCGCCGGGGAGCTGTTTTTT
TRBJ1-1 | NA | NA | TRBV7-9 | CASSLADEAEAFF | TGTGCCAGCAGCTTAGCCGATGAGGCTGAAGCTTTCTTT
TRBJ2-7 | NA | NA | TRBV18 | CASSPGLQGYEQYF | TGTGCCAGCTCACCGGGTCTACAGGGCTACGAGCAGTACTTC
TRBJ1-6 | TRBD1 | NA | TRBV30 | CARRQGSSYNSPLHF | TGTGCCCGCAGACAGGGAAGCTCCTATAATTCACCCCTCCACTTT
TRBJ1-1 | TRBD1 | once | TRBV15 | CATSRGQGPNTEAFF | TGTGCCACCAGCAGGGGACAGGGACCGAACACTGAAGCTTTCTTT
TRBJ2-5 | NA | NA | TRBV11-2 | CASSHEQETQYF | TGTGCCAGCAGCCACGAGCAAGAGACCCAGTACTTC
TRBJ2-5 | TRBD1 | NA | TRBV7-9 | CASSSSGGETQYF | TGTGCCAGCAGCTCCTCAGGGGGTGAGACCCAGTACTTC
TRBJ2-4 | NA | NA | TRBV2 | CASRELRGHLQSYF | TGTGCCAGCAGGGAACTAAGGGGACACCTCCAATCATACTTC
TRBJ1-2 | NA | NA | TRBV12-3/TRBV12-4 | CASSLRREDGYTF | TGTGCCAGCAGTTTACGCAGGGAGGATGGCTACACCTTC